The clone carrying this T cell receptor (beta chain) occurred many times. Its antigen is unidentified. Germline CDR1 is SGHTA and CDR2 is FQGNSA. The V and J ends lost 5 bases and 6 bases respectively, with 22 bases between them. The CDR3 loop spans 16 amino acids. TCRdb used MiXCR to reprocess the reads, holding one entry per CDR3 protein. Seen here are 150,000 or so distinct CDR3 sequences, 5.5% to 7% observed once, and the top ten hold 15% to 20%. The data are from a study of T cell repertoires in cytomegalovirus infection. Study as a whole: CMV infection plus the matching HLA type was flagged by public TCR beta signatures. Regarding the study as a whole: CMV carriers with the relevant HLA were identified by cumulative public TCR beta family frequency.

The gene calls are TRBV7-2 and TRBJ1-2; no clear D. The source of this sequence is a human donor in good health (CMV status not recorded). Some clones in this sample may be carry-over from other donors' samples. Sequencing used PBMCs. The CDR3 DNA reads as TGTGCCAGCAGCCCCGTATTAACACGACTGGAAGATGGCTACACCTTC. Its protein product is CASSPVLTRLEDGYTF.